A single sample is the source of the 26 T cell receptor beta chains below, sequenced in a study of tumor-infiltrating lymphocytes in localized non-small cell lung cancer. Produced via immunoSEQ multiplex PCR; TCRdb's table is partial and in-frame only. The sample records about 25,000 clones, roughly 69% being singletons. The sample comprised lung tumor tissue. All receptors come from a human donor with non-small cell lung cancer.

The chain has TRBV14 and TRBJ2-3, with 7 bases identical to TRBD2. Germline CDR1 SGHDN, CDR2 FVKESK. The CDR3 has 17 residues. J was trimmed by 0 bases and V by 4 bases; bases with no gene match: 10. The CDR3 region has the DNA TGTGCCAGCAGCCCTTTCAGCGGCGGGGGAAGCACAGATACGCAGTATTTT. Protein: CASSPFSGGGSTDTQYF.

The genes are TRBV5-4 and TRBJ2-1; D gene unclear. Deletions cut 2 bases from V and 9 bases from J, with 9 bases between. The CDR3 totals 12 residues. In germline, CDR1 is SGHNT, CDR2 YYREEE (reference sequence). For the CDR3, the DNA is TGTGCCAGCAGCTTTTGGGATTTTGAGCAGTTCTTC. It is translated as CASSFWDFEQFF.

By share, this clone counts as medium-sized. This chain uses TRBV6-5 with TRBJ2-1, with 9 positions matching TRBD2. The CDR3 is 15 residues long. Germline lookup yields CDR1 MNHEY and CDR2 SVGAGI. V lost 9 bases and J lost 8; bases outside the gene matches: 14. DNA of the CDR3: TGTGCCAGTCAGGGGGAGCGGGAGGCGGACGATGAGCAGTTCTTC. Translation: CASQGEREADDEQFF.

This clone was seen once. This sequence joins TRBV7-2 and TRBJ1-2; possible D gene TRBD1, 6 bases. Germline V gene sequence: CDR1 SGHTA, CDR2 FQGNSA. Between the trimmed V and J ends, which lost 1 base and 4 bases, there was a span of 19 bases. The CDR3 spans 17 residues. The CDR3 spells CASSLGPGGLVTYGYTF. The CDR3 bases are TGTGCCAGCAGCTTAGGCCCTGGGGGGCTCGTTACCTATGGCTACACCTTC.

The table lists this clone with a few counts. The V call is TRBV7-2, the J call TRBJ2-7; D unclear. Trimming took 5 bases from V and 2 from J, leaving 7 bases between them. Germline-derived CDR1 and CDR2 are SGHTA and FQGNSA. The CDR3 is 12 amino acids. The chain's CDR3 is CASSQHPYEQYF. CDR3 DNA: TGTGCCAGCAGCCAACACCCCTACGAGCAGTACTTC.

V gene TRBV7-9 combines with J gene TRBJ2-2; D ambiguous. Per germline, CDR1 SEHNR and CDR2 FQNEAQ (reference sequence). The V and J ends lost 0 bases and 3 bases respectively, with 8 bases between them. This CDR3 contains 15 residues. The CDR3 DNA reads as TGTGCCAGCAGCTTAGCAGGGTCCCACACCGGGGAGCTGTTTTTT. Translating it yields CASSLAGSHTGELFF. Full variable domain (remainder filled in from reference TRBV7-9 and TRBJ2-2): DTGVSQNPRHKITKRGQNVTFRCDPISEHNRLYWYRQTLGQGPEFLTYFQNEAQLEKSRLLSDRFSAERPKGSFSTLEIQRTEQGDSAMYLCASSLAGSHTGELFFGEGSRLTVL.

The rearrangement links TRBV19 to TRBJ1-1, with 9 bases identical to TRBD1. The germline V gene has CDR1 LNHDA and CDR2 SQIVND (reference sequence). J gave up 2 bases and V 6 bases, and 7 bases lay outside the gene matches. The length of the CDR3 is 15 residues. This chain's CDR3 is CASSWPGQGNTEAFF. CDR3 DNA sequence: TGTGCCAGTAGCTGGCCGGGACAGGGCAACACTGAAGCTTTCTTT.

This chain connects TRBV18 to TRBJ2-2, with TRBD1 identical over 11 bases. This CDR3 is built from 17 residues. J lost 1 base, V lost 5 bases, and 6 bases had no gene match. Germline assignment: CDR1 KGHSH and CDR2 LQKENI. CDR3 sequence: CASSSDRGLLNTGELFF. Here the CDR3 DNA reads TGTGCCAGCTCATCGGACAGGGGGCTGCTGAACACCGGGGAGCTGTTTTTT.

This clone was seen a single time. The gene calls are TRBV11-2 and TRBJ2-2, with 9 bases fitting TRBD1. Germline V CDR1 and CDR2: SGHAT, FQNNGV. The ends lost 6 bases at V and 1 base at J; junction bases unmatched: 3. The CDR3 spans 15 residues. CDR3 region: CASSGTGLNTGELFF. In nucleotides, the CDR3 is TGTGCCAGCAGTGGGACAGGGTTGAACACCGGGGAGCTGTTTTTT. The complete variable domain, with remaining parts taken from reference TRBV11-2 and TRBJ2-2, reads EAGVAQSPRYKIIEKRQSVAFWCNPISGHATLYWYQQILGQGPKLLIQFQNNGVVDDSQLPKDRFSAERLKGVDSTLKIQPAKLEDSAVYLCASSGTGLNTGELFFGEGSRLTVL.

The chain employs TRBV5-4 and TRBJ1-1, with 9 bases that match TRBD1. Germline-derived CDR1 and CDR2 are SGHNT and YYREEE (reference sequence). Germline trimming cut 5 bases from V and 4 bases from J; bases unmatched to any gene: 6. This CDR3 spans 14 amino acids. The DNA for the CDR3 is TGTGCCAGCAGTACAGGGGGCGCGGTCACTGAAGCTTTCTTT. Protein product: CASSTGGAVTEAFF.

Comment on this clone: Other DNA sequences in the same sample also yield this CDR3. The V gene is TRBV30, the J gene TRBJ1-5; D possibly corresponds to TRBD1 (5 bases). This CDR3 contains 13 residues. The germline V gene has CDR1 GTSNPN and CDR2 SVGIG (reference sequence). V lost 0 bases and J 2 bases, leaving 5 bases between the germline ends. DNA for the CDR3: TGTGCCTGGAGTGTACAGGGCAATCAGCCCCAGCATTTT. This encodes CAWSVQGNQPQHF.

By share of the sample, this clone is medium-sized (0.01 to 0.1%). The chain has TRBV5-6 and TRBJ2-7; D not certain. Per germline, CDR1 SGHDT and CDR2 YYEEEE. Trimming shortened V by 0 bases and J by 0 bases, and 10 bases separated the two germline ends. The CDR3 sequence is 15 residues long. The CDR3 loop is CASSLGSAPSYEQYF. The CDR3 DNA sequence: TGTGCCAGCAGCTTGGGCAGTGCCCCCTCCTACGAGCAGTACTTC.

This clone was seen a single time. This chain connects TRBV28 to TRBJ2-7, with D unresolved. V was pared by 5 bases and J by 7 bases, with 15 bases between. The CDR3 spans 13 residues. Germline V gene data show CDR1 as MDHEN and CDR2 as SYDVKM. The CDR3 coding sequence is TGTGCCAGCAGTCTGGGAATGATGGGTGAGCAGTACTTC. This encodes CASSLGMMGEQYF.

This chain uses TRBV10-3 with TRBJ1-4, with a possible D match to TRBD1 (5 bases). The V and J ends lost 7 bases and 4 bases respectively, with 10 bases between them. The CDR3 totals 13 residues. Germline-derived CDR1 and CDR2 are ENHRY and SYGVKD. Written as DNA, the CDR3 is TGTGCCATCAAAGACAGCATTAATGAAAAACTGTTTTTT. It is translated as CAIKDSINEKLFF.

The chain couples TRBV27 to TRBJ1-5; TRBD1 aligns across 8 bases. Germline V lookup: CDR1 MNHEY, CDR2 SMNVEV (reference sequence). With V trimmed by 5 bases and J by 3 bases, 6 bases remained unmatched. CDR3 length equals 15 residues. The CDR3 sequence: CASSGQGAINQPQHF. As DNA, the CDR3 is TGTGCCAGCAGTGGCCAGGGGGCCATCAATCAGCCCCAGCATTTT.

The genes are TRBV11-2 and TRBJ2-3; perhaps TRBD1 as D (7 bases). Germline CDR1 reads SGHAT; CDR2 reads FQNNGV. V was trimmed by 5 bases and J by 9 bases, leaving 21 bases between them. The CDR3 contains 15 residues. This chain's CDR3 is CASSAQGGLARTQYF. Here the CDR3 DNA reads TGTGCCAGCAGCGCCCAGGGGGGACTGGCACGGACGCAGTATTTT.

The chain links TRBV28 to TRBJ1-2; TRBD1 matches 8 bases. The CDR3 has 13 residues. V was pared by 4 bases and J by 6 bases, with 4 bases of the junction left unmatched. Per the germline V gene, CDR1 is MDHEN and CDR2 is SYDVKM. This CDR3 is CASSSRTGHGYTF. In DNA, the CDR3 is TGTGCCAGCAGTTCACGGACAGGGCATGGCTACACCTTC.

The rearrangement joins TRBV11-1 to TRBJ2-3; unclear D gene. This CDR3 region has 14 residues. Germline assignment: CDR1 SGHAT and CDR2 FQDESV (reference sequence). Trimming removed 5 bases at V and 4 bases at J, with 13 bases between. CDR3 region: CASSPLRTSDTQYF. CDR3 coding DNA: TGTGCCAGCAGCCCCTTACGCACGTCAGATACGCAGTATTTT.

This clone has only one observation. The chain carries TRBV6-4 and TRBJ1-2; D remains unclear. Looked up from germline, CDR1 is MRHNA and CDR2 is SNTAGT. V dropped 6 bases and J dropped 8 bases, with 16 bases sitting between them. The CDR3 is made up of 13 amino acids. In DNA, the CDR3 is TGTGCCAGCAGCCCCGAGCCTTTATCCGGCTACACCTTC. It codes for CASSPEPLSGYTF.

Only a few counts were recorded for this clone. The rearrangement uses TRBV7-2 and TRBJ2-1; D possibly uses TRBD1 or TRBD2 (6 bases each). This CDR3 is built from 15 residues. V was trimmed by 0 bases and J by 5 bases, leaving 11 bases between them. In germline, CDR1 is SGHTA, CDR2 FQGNSA. The CDR3 DNA follows: TGTGCCAGCAGCTTAGCAGGGGGGACGAACAATGAGCAGTTCTTC. This codes for CASSLAGGTNNEQFF.

The chain employs TRBV5-1 and TRBJ2-5; weak D call: TRBD2 (7 bases). Germline V gene lookup returns CDR1 SGHRS and CDR2 YFSETQ. V gave up 0 bases and J gave up 8 bases, with 14 bases separating them. The CDR3 contains 14 residues. In DNA form, the CDR3 reads TGCGCCAGCAGCTTGGCGGGGGGCCGCGGTACCCAGTACTTC. Residues: CASSLAGGRGTQYF.

The chain links TRBV7-9 to TRBJ1-1, with a weak D call TRBD1 (5 bases). This CDR3 comprises 11 residues. CDR1 and CDR2 from the germline V gene are SEHNR and FQNEAQ (reference sequence). Between the trimmed V and J ends, which lost 8 bases and 5 bases, there was a span of 9 bases. The CDR3 protein is CASGTKTEAFF. The CDR3, as DNA: TGTGCCAGCGGGACTAAGACTGAAGCTTTCTTT.

This chain uses TRBV6-5 with TRBJ2-7, with a tentative D call TRBD1 (6 bases). The CDR3 consists of 13 residues. Deletions cut 2 bases from V and 3 bases from J, with 8 bases between. Germline V gene lookup returns CDR1 MNHEY and CDR2 SVGAGI. CDR3 amino acids: CASSYGTIYEQYF. The DNA for the CDR3 is TGTGCCAGCAGTTACGGGACAATCTACGAGCAGTACTTC.

Regarding this clone: The germline gene is not matched at one end of the junction; a read error may be the cause. The CDR3 DNA reads as TGCGCCAGCAGCCAATCTTCGGGAACCTACGAGCAGTACTTC. Its translation: CASSQSSGTYEQYF. V is TRBV5-4 and J is TRBJ2-7; maybe TRBD2 (5 bases). CDR3 size: 14 residues. The germline CDR1 and CDR2 sequences are SGHNT and YYREEE (reference sequence).

J is TRBJ2-7 and V is TRBV28, with 8 bases lining up with TRBD1. Per germline, CDR1 MDHEN and CDR2 SYDVKM. The CDR3 length is 15 residues. V trimming: 4 bases; J trimming: 0 bases; junction bases outside the gene matches: 5. DNA for the CDR3: TGTGCCAGCAGTTCCGCAGGGGGCGCCTCCTACGAGCAGTACTTC. Translation: CASSSAGGASYEQYF.

The gene calls are TRBV30 and TRBJ2-4; possibly TRBD1 or TRBD2 for D (6 bases each). Germline V gives CDR1 GTSNPN, CDR2 SVGIG (reference sequence). The CDR3 is 15 residues long. Between the trimmed V and J ends, which lost 8 bases and 3 bases, there was a span of 20 bases. DNA of the CDR3: TGTGCCCTCTCAGGAGGGGGAAGGGGCAAAAACATTCAGTACTTC. It translates to CALSGGGRGKNIQYF.